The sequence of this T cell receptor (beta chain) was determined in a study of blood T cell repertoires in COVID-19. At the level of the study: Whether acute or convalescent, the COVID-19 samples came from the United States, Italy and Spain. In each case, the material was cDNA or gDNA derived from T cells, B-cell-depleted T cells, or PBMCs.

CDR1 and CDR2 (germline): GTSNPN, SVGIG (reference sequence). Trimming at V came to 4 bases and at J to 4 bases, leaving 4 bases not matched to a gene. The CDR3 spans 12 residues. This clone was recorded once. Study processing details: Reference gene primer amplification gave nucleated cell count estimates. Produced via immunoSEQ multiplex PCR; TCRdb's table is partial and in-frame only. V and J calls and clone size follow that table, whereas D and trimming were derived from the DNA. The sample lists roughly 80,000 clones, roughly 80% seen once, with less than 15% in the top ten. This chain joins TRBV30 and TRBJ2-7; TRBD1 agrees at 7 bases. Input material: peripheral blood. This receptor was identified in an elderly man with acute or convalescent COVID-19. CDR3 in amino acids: CAWTTGSYEQYF. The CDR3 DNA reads TGTGCCTGGACGACAGGGTCTTACGAGCAGTACTTC.